These 7 T cell receptor beta chains came from one sample sequenced in a study of identical twins. From the 5' RACE reads, TCRdb called clonotypes with MiXCR, one entry per CDR3 protein. This table holds 1.5 million to 2 million distinct CDR3 sequences, about 30% found once. Material for sequencing was cord blood. The receptors were gathered from a newborn girl in good health.

This chain links TRBV12-3 or TRBV12-4 with TRBJ2-1, with unresolved D. Deletions cut 4 bases from V and 13 bases from J, with 11 bases between. The CDR3 has 11 amino acids. CDR3 nucleotide sequence: TGTGCCAGCAGTTCAGAAGAGACCCAGTTCTTC. Protein: CASSSEETQFF.

This clonotype was detected only a few times. The chain joins TRBV7-2 to TRBJ2-7; D gene uncertain. The CDR3 consists of 13 residues. Germline-derived CDR1 and CDR2 are SGHTA and FQGNSA. V lost 2 bases, J lost 3 bases, and 8 bases lay in between. The DNA of the CDR3 is TGTGCCAGCAGCTTACAGACGGGCTACGAGCAGTACTTC. As protein: CASSLQTGYEQYF.

This chain joins TRBV20-1 and TRBJ2-1, with D possibly called TRBD1 or TRBD2 (5 bases each). Trimming shortened V by 5 bases and J by 9 bases, and 17 bases separated the two germline ends. Germline CDR1 and CDR2: DFQATT and SNEGSKA (reference sequence). The CDR3 is 13 residues long. CDR3 amino acids: CSALEGLESEQFF. For the CDR3, the DNA is TGCAGTGCTCTCGAGGGGCTAGAGAGTGAGCAGTTCTTC.

The chain joins TRBV20-1 to TRBJ2-3; D not certain. Between the trimmed V and J ends, which lost 6 bases and 2 bases, there was a span of 12 bases. Germline CDR1 reads DFQATT; CDR2 reads SNEGSKA (reference sequence). The CDR3 extends over 13 amino acids. DNA of the CDR3: TGCAGTGCGTTTTACGGACCCACAGATACGCAGTATTTT. The encoded protein is CSAFYGPTDTQYF.

This clonotype has only a few counts. V usage is TRBV27 and J usage is TRBJ2-7, with D perhaps TRBD2 (5 bases). CDR1 and CDR2 from the germline V gene are MNHEY and SMNVEV (reference sequence). The CDR3 contains 17 residues. The germline V and J ends were trimmed by 6 bases and 4 bases, with 25 bases remaining between them. DNA for the CDR3: TGTGCCAGCAGCGAAGTCCCCGGGATACGAGGGCAATACGAGCAGTACTTC. This codes for CASSEVPGIRGQYEQYF.

This clonotype was counted only a few times. V and J are TRBV2 and TRBJ2-5; TRBD2 is a possible D gene (7 bases). V was trimmed by 2 bases and J by 4 bases, leaving 14 bases between them. The CDR3 runs to 15 residues. Germline CDR1 SNHLY, CDR2 FYNNEI. The CDR3, as DNA: TGTGCCAGCAGTGAAACTACAGGGAGGGGAGAGACCCAGTACTTC. It codes for CASSETTGRGETQYF. Based on the CDR3 plus reference TRBV2 and TRBJ2-5, the full variable domain is EPEVTQTPSHQVTQMGQEVILRCVPISNHLYFYWYRQILGQKVEFLVSFYNNEISEKSEIFDDQFSVERPDGSNFTLKIRSTKLEDSAMYFCASSETTGRGETQYFGPGTRLLVL.

In this sample, this clonotype turned up many times. CDR3 loop: CASSLTEDTQYF. CDR3 DNA sequence: TGCGCCAGCAGCTTGACCGAGGATACGCAGTATTTT. The V and J genes are TRBV5-1 and TRBJ2-3, with no clear D. V was shortened by 1 base and J by 6 bases, with 6 bases between the two germline ends. Germline V gene data show CDR1 as SGHRS and CDR2 as YFSETQ. CDR3 size: 12 residues.